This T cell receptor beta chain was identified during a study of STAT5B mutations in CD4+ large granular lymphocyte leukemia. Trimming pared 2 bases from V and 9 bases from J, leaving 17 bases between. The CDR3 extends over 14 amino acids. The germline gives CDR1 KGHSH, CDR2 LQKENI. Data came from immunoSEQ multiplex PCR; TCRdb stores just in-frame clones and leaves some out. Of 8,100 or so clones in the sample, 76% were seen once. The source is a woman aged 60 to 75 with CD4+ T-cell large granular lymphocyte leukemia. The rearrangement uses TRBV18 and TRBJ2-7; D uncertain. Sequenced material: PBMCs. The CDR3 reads CASSPGSSDLGQYF. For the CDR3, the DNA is TGTGCCAGCTCACCAGGAAGTTCCGACTTGGGGCAGTACTTC.